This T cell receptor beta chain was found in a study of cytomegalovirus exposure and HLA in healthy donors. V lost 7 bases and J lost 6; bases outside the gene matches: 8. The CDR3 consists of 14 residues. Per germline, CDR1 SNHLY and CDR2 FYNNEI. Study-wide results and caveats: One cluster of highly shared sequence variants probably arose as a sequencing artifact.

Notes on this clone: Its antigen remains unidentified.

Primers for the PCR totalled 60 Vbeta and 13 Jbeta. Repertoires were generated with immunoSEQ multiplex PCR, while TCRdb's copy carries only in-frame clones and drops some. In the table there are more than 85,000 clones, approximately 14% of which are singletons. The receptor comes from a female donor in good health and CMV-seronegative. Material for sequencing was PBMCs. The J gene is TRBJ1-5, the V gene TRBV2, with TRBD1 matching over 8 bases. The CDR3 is CASTKDRGVQPQHF. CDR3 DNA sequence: TGTGCCAGCACGAAAGACAGGGGAGTTCAGCCCCAGCATTTT.